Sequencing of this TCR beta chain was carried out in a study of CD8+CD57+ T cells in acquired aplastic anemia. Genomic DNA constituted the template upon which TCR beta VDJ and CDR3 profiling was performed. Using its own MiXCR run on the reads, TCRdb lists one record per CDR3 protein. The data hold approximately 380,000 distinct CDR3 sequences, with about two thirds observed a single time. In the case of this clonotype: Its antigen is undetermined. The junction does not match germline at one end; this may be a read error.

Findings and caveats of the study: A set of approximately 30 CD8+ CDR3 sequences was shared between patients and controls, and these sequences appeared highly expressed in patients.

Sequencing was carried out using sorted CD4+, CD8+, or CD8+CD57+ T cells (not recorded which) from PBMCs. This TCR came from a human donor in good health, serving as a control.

The DNA for the CDR3 is TGTGCCAGCAGGTTAGGACGGGACTCGGCCTACGAGCAGTACTTC. It translates to CASRLGRDSAYEQYF. V is TRBV7-9 and J is TRBJ2-7, with D possibly TRBD2 on 6 matching bases. Germline CDR1 SEHNR, CDR2 FQNEAQ (reference sequence). The CDR3 sequence is 15 residues long.